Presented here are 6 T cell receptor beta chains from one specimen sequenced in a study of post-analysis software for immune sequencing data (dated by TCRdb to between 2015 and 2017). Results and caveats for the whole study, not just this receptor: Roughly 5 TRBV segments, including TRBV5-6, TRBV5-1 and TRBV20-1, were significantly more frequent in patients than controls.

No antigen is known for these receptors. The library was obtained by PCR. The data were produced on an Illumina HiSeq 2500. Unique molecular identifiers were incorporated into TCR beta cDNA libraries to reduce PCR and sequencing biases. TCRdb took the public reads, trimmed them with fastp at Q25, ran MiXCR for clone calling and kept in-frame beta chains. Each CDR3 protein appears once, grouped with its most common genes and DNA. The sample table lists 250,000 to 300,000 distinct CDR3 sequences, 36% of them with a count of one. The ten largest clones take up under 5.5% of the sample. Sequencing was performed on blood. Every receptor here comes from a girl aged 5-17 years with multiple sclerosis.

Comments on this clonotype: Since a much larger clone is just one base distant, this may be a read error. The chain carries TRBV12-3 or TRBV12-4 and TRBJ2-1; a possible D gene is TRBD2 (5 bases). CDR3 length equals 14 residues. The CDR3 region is CASSREGSYNERFF. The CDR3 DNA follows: TGTGCCAGCAGCCGAGAGGGCTCCTACAATGAGCGGTTCTTC.

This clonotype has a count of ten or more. The CDR3 DNA reads TGTGCCAGCAGTGACTCCCCCGCGGGCTCCTATAATTCACCCCTCCACTTT. Translating gives CASSDSPAGSYNSPLHF. The chain employs TRBV25-1 and TRBJ1-6; D remains ambiguous. Germline-derived CDR1 and CDR2 are MGHDK and SYGVNS. V was clipped by 3 bases and J by 0 bases, with 12 bases between them. This CDR3 is built from 17 residues.

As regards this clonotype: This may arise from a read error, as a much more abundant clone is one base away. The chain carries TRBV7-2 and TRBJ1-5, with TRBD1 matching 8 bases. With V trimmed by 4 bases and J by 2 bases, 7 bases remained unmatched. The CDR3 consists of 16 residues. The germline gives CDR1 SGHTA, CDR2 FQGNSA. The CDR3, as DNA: TGTGCCAGCAGCTGGGCAGGGGGCGCCGGCAATCAGCCCCAGCATTTT. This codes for CASSWAGGAGNQPQHF.

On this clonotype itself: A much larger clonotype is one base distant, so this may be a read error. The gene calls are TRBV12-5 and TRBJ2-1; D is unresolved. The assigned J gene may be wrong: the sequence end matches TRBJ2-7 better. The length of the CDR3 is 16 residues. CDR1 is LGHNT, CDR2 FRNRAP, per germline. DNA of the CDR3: TGTGCTAGTGGTTTACAAGGACGAAGCTCCTACAATGAGCAGTACTTC. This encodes CASGLQGRSSYNEQYF.

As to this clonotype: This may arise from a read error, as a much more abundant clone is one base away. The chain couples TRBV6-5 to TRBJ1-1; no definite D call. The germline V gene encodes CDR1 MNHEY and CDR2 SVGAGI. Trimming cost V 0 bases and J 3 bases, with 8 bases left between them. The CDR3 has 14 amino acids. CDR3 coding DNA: TGTGCCAGCAGTTACTCGGGCAGAGACACTGAAGCTTTCTTT. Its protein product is CASSYSGRDTEAFF.

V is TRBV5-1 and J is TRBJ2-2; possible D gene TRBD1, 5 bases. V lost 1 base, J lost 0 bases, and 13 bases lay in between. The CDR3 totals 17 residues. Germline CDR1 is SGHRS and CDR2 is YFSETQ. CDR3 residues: CASSLTGSTANTGELFF. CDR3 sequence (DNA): TGCGCCAGCAGCTTGACGGGTTCGACAGCGAACACCGGGGAGCTGTTTTTT.